This entry describes one T cell receptor beta chain. Antigen unknown. A much larger clone differs by one base, so this may be a read error. The data derive from a study of response to subunit inactivated influenza vaccine. General observations from the study: Researchers suggested that each seasonal influenza vaccination recruits few new T cells.

V was clipped by 6 bases and J by 2 bases, with 13 bases between them. CDR1 is LGHNA, CDR2 YNFKEQ, per germline. There are 14 residues in the CDR3. TCRdb reprocessed the RT-PCR reads with MiXCR, giving one entry per CDR3 protein. Among approximately 230,000 distinct CDR3 sequences listed, roughly an eighth were seen once. The chain is built from TRBV4-2 and TRBJ1-1; weak D call: TRBD1 (6 bases). Sequences were derived from non-naive T cells sorted from PBMCs, sampled about 14 days before vaccination. The clonotype comes from a man aged 45-65 years who received an inactivated influenza vaccine. The CDR3, as DNA: TGTGCCAGCAGTCGGACAGAAATAAACACTGAAGCTTTCTTT. This translates into CASSRTEINTEAFF.